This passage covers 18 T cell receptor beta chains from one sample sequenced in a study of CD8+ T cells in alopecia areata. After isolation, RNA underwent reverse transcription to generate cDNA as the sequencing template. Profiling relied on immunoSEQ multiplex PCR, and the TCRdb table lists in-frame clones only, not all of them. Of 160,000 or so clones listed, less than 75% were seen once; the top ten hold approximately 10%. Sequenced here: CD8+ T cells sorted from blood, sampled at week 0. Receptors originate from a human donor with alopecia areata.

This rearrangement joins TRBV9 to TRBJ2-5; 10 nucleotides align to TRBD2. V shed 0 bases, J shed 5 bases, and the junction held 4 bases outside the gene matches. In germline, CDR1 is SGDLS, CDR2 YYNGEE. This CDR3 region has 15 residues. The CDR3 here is CASSVALAGAETQYF. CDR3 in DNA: TGTGCCAGCAGCGTAGCTCTAGCGGGGGCGGAGACCCAGTACTTC.

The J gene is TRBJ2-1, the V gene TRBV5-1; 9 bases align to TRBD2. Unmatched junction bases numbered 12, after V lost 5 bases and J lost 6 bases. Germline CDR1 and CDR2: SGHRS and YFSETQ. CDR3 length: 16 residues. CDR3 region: CASSSWGGTSSNEQFF. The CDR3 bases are TGCGCCAGCAGTTCGTGGGGAGGGACTAGCTCCAATGAGCAGTTCTTC.

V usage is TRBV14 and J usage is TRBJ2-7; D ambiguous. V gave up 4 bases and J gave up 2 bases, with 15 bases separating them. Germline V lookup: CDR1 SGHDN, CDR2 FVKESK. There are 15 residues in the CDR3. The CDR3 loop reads CASSRGRGVTYEQYF. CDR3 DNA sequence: TGTGCCAGCAGCCGTGGTCGTGGGGTCACCTACGAGCAGTACTTC.

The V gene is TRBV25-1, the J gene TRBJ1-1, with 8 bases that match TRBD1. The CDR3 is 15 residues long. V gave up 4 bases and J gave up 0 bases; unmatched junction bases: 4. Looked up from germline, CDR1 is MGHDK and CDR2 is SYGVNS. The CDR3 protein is CASSAGTGVNTEAFF. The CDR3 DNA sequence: TGTGCCAGCAGTGCCGGGACAGGCGTGAACACTGAAGCTTTCTTT. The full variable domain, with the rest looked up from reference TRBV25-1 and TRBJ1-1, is EADIYQTPRYLVIGTGKKITLECSQTMGHDKMYWYQQDPGMELHLIHYSYGVNSTEKGDLSSESTVSRIRTEHFPLTLESARPSHTSQYLCASSAGTGVNTEAFFGQGTRLTVV.

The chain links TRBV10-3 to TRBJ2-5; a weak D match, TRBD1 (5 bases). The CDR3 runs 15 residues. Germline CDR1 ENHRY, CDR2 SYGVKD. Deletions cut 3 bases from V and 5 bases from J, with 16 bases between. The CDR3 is CAISDPRASWETQYF. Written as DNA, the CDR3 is TGTGCCATCAGTGACCCCAGGGCGTCATGGGAGACCCAGTACTTC.

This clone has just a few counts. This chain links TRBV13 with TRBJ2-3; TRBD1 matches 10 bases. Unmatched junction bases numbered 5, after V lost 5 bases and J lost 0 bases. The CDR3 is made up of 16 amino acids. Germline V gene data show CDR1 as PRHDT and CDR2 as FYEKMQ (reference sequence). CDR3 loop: CASSQRDRGSTDTQYF. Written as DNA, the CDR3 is TGTGCCAGCAGCCAGAGGGACAGGGGCAGCACAGATACGCAGTATTTT.

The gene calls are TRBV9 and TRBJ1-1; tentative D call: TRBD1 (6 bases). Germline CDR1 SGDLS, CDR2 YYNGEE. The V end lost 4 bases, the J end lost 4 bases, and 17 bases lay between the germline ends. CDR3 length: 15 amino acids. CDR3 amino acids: CASSYQQGSGTEAFF. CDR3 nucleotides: TGTGCCAGCAGCTACCAACAGGGCAGTGGCACTGAAGCTTTCTTT.

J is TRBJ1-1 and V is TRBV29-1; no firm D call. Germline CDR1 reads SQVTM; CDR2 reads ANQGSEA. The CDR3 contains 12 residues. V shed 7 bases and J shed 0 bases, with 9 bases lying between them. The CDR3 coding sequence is TGCAGCGCCCAAAGGTTGAACACTGAAGCTTTCTTT. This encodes CSAQRLNTEAFF.

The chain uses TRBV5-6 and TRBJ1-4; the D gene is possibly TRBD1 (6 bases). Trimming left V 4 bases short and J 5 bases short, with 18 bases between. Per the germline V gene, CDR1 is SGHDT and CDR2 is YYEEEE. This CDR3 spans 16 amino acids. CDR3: CASSEGLTDRNEKLFF. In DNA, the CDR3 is TGTGCCAGCAGCGAGGGATTGACTGACAGGAATGAAAAACTGTTTTTT. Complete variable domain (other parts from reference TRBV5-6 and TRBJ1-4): DAGVTQSPTHLIKTRGQQVTLRCSPKSGHDTVSWYQQALGQGPQFIFQYYEEEERQRGNFPDRFSGHQFPNYSSELNVNALLLGDSALYLCASSEGLTDRNEKLFFGSGTQLSVL.

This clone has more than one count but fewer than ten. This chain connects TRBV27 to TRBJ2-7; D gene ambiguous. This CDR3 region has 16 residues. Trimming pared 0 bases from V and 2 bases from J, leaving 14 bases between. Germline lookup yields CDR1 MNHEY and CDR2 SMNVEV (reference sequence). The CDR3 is CASSLSRRGFTYEQYF. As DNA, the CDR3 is TGTGCCAGCAGTTTATCGAGACGCGGCTTCACCTACGAGCAGTACTTC.

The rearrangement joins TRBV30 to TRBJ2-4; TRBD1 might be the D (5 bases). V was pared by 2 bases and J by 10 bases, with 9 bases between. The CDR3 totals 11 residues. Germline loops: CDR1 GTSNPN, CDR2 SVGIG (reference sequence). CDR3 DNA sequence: TGTGCCTGGAGTCAAGACAGAATTCAGTACTTC. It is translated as CAWSQDRIQYF.

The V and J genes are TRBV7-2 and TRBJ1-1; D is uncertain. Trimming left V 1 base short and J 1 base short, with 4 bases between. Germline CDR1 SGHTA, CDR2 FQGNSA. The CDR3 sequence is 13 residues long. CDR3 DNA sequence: TGTGCCAGCAGCTTAGGCCAGAACACTGAAGCTTTCTTT. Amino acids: CASSLGQNTEAFF.

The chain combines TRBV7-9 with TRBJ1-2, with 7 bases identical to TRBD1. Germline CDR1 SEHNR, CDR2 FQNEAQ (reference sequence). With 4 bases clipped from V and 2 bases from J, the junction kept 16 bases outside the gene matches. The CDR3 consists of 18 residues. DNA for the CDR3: TGTGCCAGCAGCTCAACGGGACAGACAGGGAGGGCCAACTATGGCTACACCTTC. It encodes CASSSTGQTGRANYGYTF.

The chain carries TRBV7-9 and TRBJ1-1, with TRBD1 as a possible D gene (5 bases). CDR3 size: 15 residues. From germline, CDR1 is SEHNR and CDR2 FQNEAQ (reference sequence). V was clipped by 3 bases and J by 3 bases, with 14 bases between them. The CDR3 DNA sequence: TGTGCCAGCAGCTTTGGTGTAGGGGCGGACACTGAAGCTTTCTTT. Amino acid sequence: CASSFGVGADTEAFF.

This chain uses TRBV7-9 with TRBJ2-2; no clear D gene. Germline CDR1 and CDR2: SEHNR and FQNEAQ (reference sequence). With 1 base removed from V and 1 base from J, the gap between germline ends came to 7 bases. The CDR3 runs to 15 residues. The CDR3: CASSLVSKNTGELFF. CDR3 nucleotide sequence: TGTGCCAGCAGCTTAGTTTCCAAGAACACCGGGGAGCTGTTTTTT.

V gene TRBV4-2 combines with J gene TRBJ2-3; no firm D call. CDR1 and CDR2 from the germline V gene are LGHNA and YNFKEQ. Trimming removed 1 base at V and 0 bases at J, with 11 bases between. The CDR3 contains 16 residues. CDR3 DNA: TGTGCCAGCAGCCAAGTCTCAGTATCTAGCACAGATACGCAGTATTTT. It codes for CASSQVSVSSTDTQYF.

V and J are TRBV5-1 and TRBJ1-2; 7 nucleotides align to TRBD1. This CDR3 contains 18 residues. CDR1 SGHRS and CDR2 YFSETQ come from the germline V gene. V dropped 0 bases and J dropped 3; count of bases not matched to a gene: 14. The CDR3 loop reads CASSLDLGTVSKDYGYTF. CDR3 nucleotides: TGCGCCAGCAGCTTGGACCTAGGGACAGTTTCGAAGGACTATGGCTACACCTTC. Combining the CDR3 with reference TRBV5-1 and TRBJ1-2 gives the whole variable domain KAGVTQTPRYLIKTRGQQVTLSCSPISGHRSVSWYQQTPGQGLQFLFEYFSETQRNKGNFPGRFSGRQFSNSRSEMNVSTLELGDSALYLCASSLDLGTVSKDYGYTFGSGTRLTVV.

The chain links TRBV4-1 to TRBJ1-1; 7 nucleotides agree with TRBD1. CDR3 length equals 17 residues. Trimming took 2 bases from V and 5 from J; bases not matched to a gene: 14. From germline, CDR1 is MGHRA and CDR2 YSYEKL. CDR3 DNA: TGCGCCAGCAGCCAAAAGGGGGCAGGGGGGGAGGTGACTGAAGCTTTCTTT. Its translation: CASSQKGAGGEVTEAFF.